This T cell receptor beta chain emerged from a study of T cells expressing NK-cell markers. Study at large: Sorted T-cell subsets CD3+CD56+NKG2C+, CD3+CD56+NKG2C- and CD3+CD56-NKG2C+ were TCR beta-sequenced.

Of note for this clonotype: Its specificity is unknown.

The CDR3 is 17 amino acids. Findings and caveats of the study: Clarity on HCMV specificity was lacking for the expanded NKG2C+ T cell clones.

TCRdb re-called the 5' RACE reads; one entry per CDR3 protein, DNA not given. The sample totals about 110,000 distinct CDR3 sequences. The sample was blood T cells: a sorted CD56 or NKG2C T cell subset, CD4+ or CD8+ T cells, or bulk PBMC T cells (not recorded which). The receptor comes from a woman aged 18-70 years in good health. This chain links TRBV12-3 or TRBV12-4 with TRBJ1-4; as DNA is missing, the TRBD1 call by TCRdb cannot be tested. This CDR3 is CASSSPYPTGEGEKLFF.